What follows are 5 T cell receptor beta chains derived from one specimen sequenced in a study of blood T cell repertoires in COVID-19. The protocol was immunoSEQ multiplex PCR, while the TCRdb copy is restricted to in-frame clones and leaves out a portion. The sample records about 86,000 clones, approximately 83% being singletons. Sequenced: peripheral blood. The source of these receptors is a woman aged 80 or over with active or convalescent COVID-19.

This chain joins TRBV11-2 and TRBJ1-4; tentative D call: TRBD1 (6 bases). The germline V gene has CDR1 SGHAT and CDR2 FQNNGV. The CDR3 has 14 amino acids. V lost 5 bases to trimming and J lost 10 bases, with 17 bases between them. This CDR3 is CASSAGQNSGKLFF. CDR3 coding DNA: TGTGCCAGCAGCGCAGGACAGAATAGTGGAAAACTGTTTTTT.

The chain joins TRBV24-1 to TRBJ1-5, with 7 positions matching TRBD1. The V gene's germline CDR1 is KGHDR and CDR2 SFDVKD. The V segment lost 4 bases and the J segment 8 bases; nucleotides outside the gene matches: 16. The CDR3 runs 17 residues. The CDR3 reads CATSDGDSRSILEPQHF. As DNA, the CDR3 is TGTGCCACCAGTGACGGGGACAGTCGCTCGATCCTTGAGCCCCAGCATTTT.

The count of this clone is one. The J gene is TRBJ1-2, the V gene TRBV2; D gene uncertain. Looked up from germline, CDR1 is SNHLY and CDR2 is FYNNEI. The V end was cut by 4 bases, the J end by 0 bases, with 6 bases between. The CDR3 contains 13 residues. In nucleotides, the CDR3 is TGTGCCAGCAGTGGAGATTCTAACTATGGCTACACCTTC. This translates into CASSGDSNYGYTF.

J is TRBJ2-5 and V is TRBV6-5; D unclear. V lost 0 bases to trimming and J lost 4 bases, with 9 bases between them. The CDR3 has 14 residues. CDR1 and CDR2 (germline): MNHEY, SVGAGI. Written as DNA, the CDR3 is TGTGCCAGCAGTTACTCCCCTCGAGGAGAGACCCAGTACTTC. Translating it yields CASSYSPRGETQYF.

The rearrangement links TRBV29-1 to TRBJ2-1, with a possible D match to TRBD2 (6 bases). The V end lost 4 bases, the J end lost 12 bases, and 19 bases lay between the germline ends. The CDR3 is 13 amino acids. The V gene's germline CDR1 is SQVTM and CDR2 ANQGSEA. As DNA, the CDR3 is TGCAGCGTTGGCCGCCTCTTGGGAGGTGGGCAGTTCTTC. Translated, it gives CSVGRLLGGGQFF.